Below are 13 T cell receptor beta chains sequenced from a single sample in a study of cytomegalovirus exposure and HLA in healthy donors. The data were produced by immunoSEQ multiplex PCR, yet TCRdb's version contains in-frame clones alone and is incomplete. This table has some 49,000 clones, roughly 92% appearing once. Sequencing was performed on PBMCs. Receptors originate from a man aged 18-30 years in good health and CMV-seronegative.

This clone was observed a handful of times. The chain is built from TRBV6-1 and TRBJ2-3; 7 bases align to TRBD2. Germline-derived CDR1 and CDR2 are MNHNS and SASEGT. Unmatched junction bases numbered 9, after V lost 7 bases and J lost 2 bases. CDR3 length: 15 residues. CDR3 nucleotides: TGTGCCAGCAATCAAGGTGCGGGAGACACAGATACGCAGTATTTT. Protein: CASNQGAGDTDTQYF.

The chain has TRBV7-6 and TRBJ2-1; the D gene is possibly TRBD2 (5 bases). Germline lookup yields CDR1 SGHVS and CDR2 FNYEAQ. The length of the CDR3 is 13 residues. Trimming removed 5 bases from V and 6 bases from J, with 11 bases in between. The CDR3 spells CASSPGLSNEQFF. CDR3 bases: TGTGCCAGCAGCCCCGGACTCTCCAATGAGCAGTTCTTC.

The chain carries TRBV23-1 and TRBJ1-5, with D perhaps TRBD1 (5 bases). TRBV23-1 is annotated as an ORF whose role is uncertain. The CDR3 sequence is 17 residues long. Trimming pared 3 bases from V and 2 bases from J, leaving 17 bases between. CDR3 sequence (DNA): TGCGCCAGCAGTCATCCGGGGACTCCGGGACGCAATCAGCCCCAGCATTTT. This translates into CASSHPGTPGRNQPQHF.

The J gene is TRBJ2-7, the V gene TRBV5-1, with 9 bases identical to TRBD2. CDR1 is SGHRS, CDR2 YFSETQ, per germline. The trim removed 4 bases at V and 1 base at J, leaving 6 bases unmatched. The CDR3 runs 15 residues. The chain's CDR3 is CASSPTSGSSYEQYF. CDR3 nucleotides: TGCGCCAGCAGCCCCACTAGCGGGTCTTCCTACGAGCAGTACTTC.

The chain has TRBV9 and TRBJ1-1; D is possibly TRBD1 (5 bases). CDR3 length equals 13 residues. V was shortened by 7 bases and J by 4 bases, with 14 bases between the two germline ends. CDR1 is SGDLS and CDR2 is YYNGEE in the germline V gene. CDR3 protein: CASGMGGVTEAFF. CDR3 bases: TGTGCCAGCGGAATGGGGGGTGTCACTGAAGCTTTCTTT.

This clone showed up just once. V gene TRBV28 combines with J gene TRBJ1-3; a weak D match, TRBD1 (6 bases). The CDR3 is made up of 16 amino acids. CDR1 is MDHEN, CDR2 SYDVKM, per germline. V was clipped by 6 bases and J by 0 bases, with 15 bases between them. The CDR3 loop reads CASRYRVTRSGNTIYF. The CDR3 nucleotides read TGTGCCAGCAGATACAGGGTAACGCGCTCTGGAAACACCATATATTTT.

This rearrangement joins TRBV15 to TRBJ2-7, with TRBD2 as a possible D gene (6 bases). Trimming removed 0 bases from V and 5 bases from J, with 14 bases in between. Looked up from germline, CDR1 is LNHNV and CDR2 is YYDKDF (reference sequence). The CDR3 consists of 15 residues. CDR3 DNA sequence: TGTGCCACCAGCAGAGATCTAGCGCAGGTCCACGAGCAGTACTTC. Translated: CATSRDLAQVHEQYF. Combining the CDR3 with reference TRBV15 and TRBJ2-7 gives the whole variable domain DAMVIQNPRYQVTQFGKPVTLSCSQTLNHNVMYWYQQKSSQAPKLLFHYYDKDFNNEADTPDNFQSRRPNTSFCFLDIRSPGLGDTAMYLCATSRDLAQVHEQYFGPGTRLTVT.

The CDR3 sequence is CASSSPWAQVKQETQYF. The CDR3 nucleotides are TGTGCCAGCAGTTCCCCATGGGCACAGGTTAAACAAGAGACCCAGTACTTC. The V call is TRBV11-3, the J call TRBJ2-5, with D possibly being TRBD1 (5 bases). V dropped 6 bases and J dropped 2 bases, with 22 bases sitting between them. This CDR3 is built from 17 residues. Germline V gene data show CDR1 as SGHNT and CDR2 as YENEEA.

This rearrangement joins TRBV23-1 to TRBJ1-5; D is possibly TRBD1 (5 bases). TRBV23-1 is given ORF status, its function remaining uncertain. The CDR3 contains 11 residues. V was pared by 0 bases and J by 16 bases, with 10 bases between. In nucleotides, the CDR3 is TGCGCCAGCAGTCAATCGGGGGGTGGCCATTTT. Its translation is CASSQSGGGHF.

The chain couples TRBV5-4 to TRBJ2-7; TRBD1 matches 9 bases. This CDR3 contains 17 residues. Germline V gene sequence: CDR1 SGHNT, CDR2 YYREEE (reference sequence). V shed 2 bases, J shed 3 bases, and the junction held 12 bases outside the gene matches. The CDR3 spells CASSFPAAGTGNYEQYF. In DNA form, the CDR3 reads TGTGCCAGCAGCTTTCCCGCGGCCGGGACAGGGAACTACGAGCAGTACTTC. The full variable domain, completed using reference TRBV5-4 and TRBJ2-7, is ETGVTQSPTHLIKTRGQQVTLRCSSQSGHNTVSWYQQALGQGPQFIFQYYREEENGRGNFPPRFSGLQFPNYSSELNVNALELDDSALYLCASSFPAAGTGNYEQYFGPGTRLTVT.

The CDR3 region has the DNA TGTGCCAGCAGCAGACAGGCTAACCTCTACCAAGAGACCCAGTACTTC. Protein product: CASSRQANLYQETQYF. The J gene is TRBJ2-5, the V gene TRBV21-1; the table's TRBD1 call for D was not verified on the DNA. TRBV21-1 is a listed pseudogene. This CDR3 has 16 amino acids.

This chain connects TRBV14 to TRBJ2-2, with a weak D call TRBD2 (5 bases). Germline V gene sequence: CDR1 SGHDN, CDR2 FVKESK. Trimming shortened V by 4 bases and J by 6 bases, and 15 bases separated the two germline ends. The CDR3 is made up of 15 amino acids. As DNA, the CDR3 is TGTGCCAGCAGCCCTCTAGGAGGAGCGGCCGGGGAGCTGTTTTTT. The encoded protein is CASSPLGGAAGELFF.

This sequence joins TRBV4-1 and TRBJ2-3; D is perhaps TRBD1 (5 bases). V gave up 0 bases and J gave up 1 base, with 11 bases separating them. The V gene's germline CDR1 is MGHRA and CDR2 YSYEKL. The CDR3 is made up of 16 amino acids. CDR3 in amino acids: CASSQEGVGRTDTQYF. As DNA, the CDR3 is TGCGCCAGCAGCCAAGAAGGGGTGGGGCGCACAGATACGCAGTATTTT.